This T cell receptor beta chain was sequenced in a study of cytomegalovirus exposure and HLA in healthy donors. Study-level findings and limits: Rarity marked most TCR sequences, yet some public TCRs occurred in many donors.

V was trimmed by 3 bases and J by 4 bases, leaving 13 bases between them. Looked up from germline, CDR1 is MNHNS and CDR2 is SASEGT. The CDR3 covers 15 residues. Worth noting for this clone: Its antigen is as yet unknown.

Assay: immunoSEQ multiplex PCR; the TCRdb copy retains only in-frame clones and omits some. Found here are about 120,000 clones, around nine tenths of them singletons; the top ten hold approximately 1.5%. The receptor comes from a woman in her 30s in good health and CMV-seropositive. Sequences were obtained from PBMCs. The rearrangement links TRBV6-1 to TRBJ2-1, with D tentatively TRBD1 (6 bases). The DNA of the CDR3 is TGTGCCAGCAGTGATGGGGGCAGGGGATACAATGAGCAGTTCTTC. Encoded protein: CASSDGGRGYNEQFF.